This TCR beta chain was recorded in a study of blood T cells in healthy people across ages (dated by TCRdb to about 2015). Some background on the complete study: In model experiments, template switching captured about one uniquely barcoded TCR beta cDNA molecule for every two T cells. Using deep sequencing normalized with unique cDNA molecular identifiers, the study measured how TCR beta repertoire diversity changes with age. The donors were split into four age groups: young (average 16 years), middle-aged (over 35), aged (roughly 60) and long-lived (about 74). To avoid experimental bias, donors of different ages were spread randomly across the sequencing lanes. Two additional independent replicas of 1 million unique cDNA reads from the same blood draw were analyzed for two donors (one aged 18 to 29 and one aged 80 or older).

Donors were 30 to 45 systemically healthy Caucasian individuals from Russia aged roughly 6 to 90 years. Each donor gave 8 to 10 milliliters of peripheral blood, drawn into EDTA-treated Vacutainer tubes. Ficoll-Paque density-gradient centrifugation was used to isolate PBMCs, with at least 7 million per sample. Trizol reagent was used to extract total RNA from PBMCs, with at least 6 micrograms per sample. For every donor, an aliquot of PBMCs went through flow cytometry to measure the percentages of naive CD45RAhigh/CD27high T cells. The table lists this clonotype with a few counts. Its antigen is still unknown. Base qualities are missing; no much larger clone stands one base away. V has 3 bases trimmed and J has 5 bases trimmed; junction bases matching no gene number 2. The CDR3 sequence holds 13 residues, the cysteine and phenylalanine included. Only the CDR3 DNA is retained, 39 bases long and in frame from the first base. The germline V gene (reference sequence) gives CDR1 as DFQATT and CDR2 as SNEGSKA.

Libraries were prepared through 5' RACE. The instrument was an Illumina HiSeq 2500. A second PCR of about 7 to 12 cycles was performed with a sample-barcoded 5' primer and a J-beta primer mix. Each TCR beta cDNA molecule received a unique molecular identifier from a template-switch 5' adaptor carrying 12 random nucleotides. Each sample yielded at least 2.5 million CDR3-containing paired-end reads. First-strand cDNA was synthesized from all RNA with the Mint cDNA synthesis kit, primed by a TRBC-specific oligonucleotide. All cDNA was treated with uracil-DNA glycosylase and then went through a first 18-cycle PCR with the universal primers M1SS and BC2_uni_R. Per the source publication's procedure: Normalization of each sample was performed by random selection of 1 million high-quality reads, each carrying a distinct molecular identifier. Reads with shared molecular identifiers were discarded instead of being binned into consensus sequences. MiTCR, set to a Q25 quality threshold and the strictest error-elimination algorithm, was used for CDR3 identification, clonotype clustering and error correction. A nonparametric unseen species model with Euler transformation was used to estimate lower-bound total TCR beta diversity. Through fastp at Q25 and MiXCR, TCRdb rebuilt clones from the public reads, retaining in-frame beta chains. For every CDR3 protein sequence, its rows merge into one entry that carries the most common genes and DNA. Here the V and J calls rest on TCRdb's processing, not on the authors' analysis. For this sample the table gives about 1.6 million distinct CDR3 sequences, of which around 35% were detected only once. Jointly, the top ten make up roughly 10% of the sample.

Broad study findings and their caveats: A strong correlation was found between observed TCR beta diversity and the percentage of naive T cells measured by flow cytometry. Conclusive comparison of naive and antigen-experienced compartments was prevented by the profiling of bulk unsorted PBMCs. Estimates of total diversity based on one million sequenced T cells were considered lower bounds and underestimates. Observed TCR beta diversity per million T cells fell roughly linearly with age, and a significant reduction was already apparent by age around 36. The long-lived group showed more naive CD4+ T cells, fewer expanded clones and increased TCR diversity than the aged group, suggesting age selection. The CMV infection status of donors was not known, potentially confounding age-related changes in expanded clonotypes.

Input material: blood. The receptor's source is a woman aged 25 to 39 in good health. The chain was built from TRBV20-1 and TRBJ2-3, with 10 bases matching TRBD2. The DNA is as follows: TGCAGTGCTAGCCGACTAGCGGGAGATACGCAGTATTTT. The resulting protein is CSASRLAGDTQYF.